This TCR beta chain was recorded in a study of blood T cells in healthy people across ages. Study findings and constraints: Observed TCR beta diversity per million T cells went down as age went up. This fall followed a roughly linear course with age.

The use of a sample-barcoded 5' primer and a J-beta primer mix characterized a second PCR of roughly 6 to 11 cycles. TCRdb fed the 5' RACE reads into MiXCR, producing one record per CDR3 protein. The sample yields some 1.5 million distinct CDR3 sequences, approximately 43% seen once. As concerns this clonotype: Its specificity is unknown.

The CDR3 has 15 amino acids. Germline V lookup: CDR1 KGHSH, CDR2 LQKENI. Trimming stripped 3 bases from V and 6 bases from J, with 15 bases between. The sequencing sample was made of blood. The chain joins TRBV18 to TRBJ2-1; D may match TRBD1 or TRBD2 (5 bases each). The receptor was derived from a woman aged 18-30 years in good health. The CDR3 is CASSPSGARGNEQFF. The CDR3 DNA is TGTGCCAGCTCACCGTCTGGGGCGAGGGGCAATGAGCAGTTCTTC.